This T cell receptor (beta chain) appears in the sequencing data of a study of blood T cells in healthy people across ages. V was pared by 2 bases and J by 6 bases, with 9 bases between. Per the germline V gene, CDR1 is SGHRS and CDR2 is YFSETQ. The CDR3 length is 13 residues. Alongside a J-beta primer mix, a sample-barcoded 5' primer served in a second PCR lasting 7 to 11 cycles. Each of the samples gave a minimum of 2.5 million paired-end reads that contained CDR3. TCRdb processed the 5' RACE reads anew with MiXCR; each CDR3 protein has one entry. The sample includes approximately 730,000 distinct CDR3 sequences, 50% to 65% seen only once; the top ten take about 42%.

The receptor's source is a man of 80 years or more in good health. The V and J genes are TRBV5-1 and TRBJ1-5; tentative D call: TRBD1 (5 bases). What was sequenced was blood. CDR3 sequence (DNA): TGCGCCAGCAGCTTTGGGGGTAGTCAGCCCCAGCATTTT. Translated: CASSFGGSQPQHF.